This T cell receptor (beta chain) emerged from a study of radiation and T cells in renal cell carcinoma. The time point: blood 4 weeks post-SBRT, at nephrectomy. Sample treatment: 15 Gy SBRT to primary tumor, nephrectomy 4 weeks later. Study-level findings and limits: In blood, top tumor clones expanded by 2 weeks, shrinking by 4.

Clones were read by immunoSEQ multiplex PCR, and TCRdb kept only the in-frame ones, dropping some. The table shows some 100,000 clones, with about 79% occurring only once. On this clone: Its antigen is still unknown.

This CDR3 is built from 16 residues. Germline V lookup: CDR1 MGHRA, CDR2 YSYEKL. Trimming removed 0 bases from V and 1 base from J, with 9 bases in between. The rearrangement uses TRBV4-1 and TRBJ2-2, with TRBD1 as a possible D gene (6 bases). The sequence came from a man between 60 and 75 years old with renal cell carcinoma. The sample here was blood, taken from a patient whose treatment included radiotherapy and nephrectomy. The CDR3 here is CASSQDRGRNTGELFF. CDR3 coding DNA: TGCGCCAGCAGCCAAGACAGGGGCAGGAACACCGGGGAGCTGTTTTTT.